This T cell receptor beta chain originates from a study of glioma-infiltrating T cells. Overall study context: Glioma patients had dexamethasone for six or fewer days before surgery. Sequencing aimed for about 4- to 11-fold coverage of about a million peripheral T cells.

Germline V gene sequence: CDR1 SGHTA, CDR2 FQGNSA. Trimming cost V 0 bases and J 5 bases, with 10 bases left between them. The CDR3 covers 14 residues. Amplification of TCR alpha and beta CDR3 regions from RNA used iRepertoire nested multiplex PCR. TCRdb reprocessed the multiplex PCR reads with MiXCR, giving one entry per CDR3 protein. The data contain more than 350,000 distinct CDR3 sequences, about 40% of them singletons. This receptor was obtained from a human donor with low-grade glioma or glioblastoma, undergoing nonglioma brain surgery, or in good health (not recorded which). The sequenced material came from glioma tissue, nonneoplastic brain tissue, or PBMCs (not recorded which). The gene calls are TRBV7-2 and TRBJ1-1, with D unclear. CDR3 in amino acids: CASSLAFGRTEAFF. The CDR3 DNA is TGTGCCAGCAGCTTAGCGTTCGGGAGAACTGAAGCTTTCTTT.